This TCR beta chain was identified during a study of CD8 T cells in Susac syndrome (dated by TCRdb to about 2019). Looking at the study overall: Repertoire sequencing was used to test whether CD8+ T cell activation and differentiation in Susac syndrome was antigen driven. The clonality of the CD8+ T cell repertoire was compared across approximately 12 healthy donors, roughly 14 Susac syndrome patients and about 16 multiple sclerosis patients. The paper's findings and limits, for the study overall: The TCR sequencing and HLA analysis was acknowledged to have included a relatively small number of individuals.

For this clonotype: The target of this receptor is not known. Within one base of it there is no much larger clone, and no base qualities were kept.

The V end loses 7 bases and the J end loses 5 bases, and a stretch of 20 bases separates them. From the cysteine up to the phenylalanine, the CDR3 has a length of 15 residues. Only CDR3 DNA is held: 45 bases, read in frame from base 1. Via the germline V gene (reference sequence), CDR1 is MNHEY and CDR2 SMNVEV. Peripheral blood CD8+ and CD4+ T cells from healthy donors, Susac syndrome patients and multiple sclerosis patients were profiled by high-throughput TCR beta sequencing. The multiple sclerosis controls were treatment-naive patients who had stable or active relapsing-remitting disease and met the revised McDonald criteria. Bulk CD8+ and CD4+ T cells were purified by magnetic negative isolation, while CD8+ TEMRA cells were enriched using FACS. Blood was drawn into EDTA tubes, processed within 24 hours, and PBMCs were isolated by density gradient centrifugation. PBMCs destined for TCR sequencing were cryopreserved in liquid nitrogen and later thawed in a 37 °C water bath. Purity of sorted or isolated CD4+, CD8+ and CD8+ TEMRA cells was at least 90%.

RNA was extracted using the RNeasy kit, and roughly 0.45 to 1 microgram was reverse transcribed with random hexamers. The immunoSEQ multiplex PCR assay, which covers 54 Vbeta and 13 Jbeta segments, was used to amplify TCR beta CDR3 regions. PCR amplification bias was corrected using a synthetic template baseline for primer optimization and computational correction. As for how the authors treated the data: Reads were annotated to V, D and J genes per IMGT and analyzed with immunoSEQ Analyzer, keeping only productive sequences. To calculate clonality, Shannon entropy was normalized by log2 of the number of productive unique sequences and then subtracted from one. For each patient and control, public and private clones were evaluated among the 100 most prevalent clones. Clones were defined as Susac-specific if absent from the healthy and MS cohorts, from around 1,000 published viral clones and from other ImmuneACCESS disease sequences. TCRdb reworked the public reads: Q25 trimming with fastp, MiXCR clone assembly, productive beta chains retained. Rows with one shared CDR3 protein collapse into an entry with the most common genes and DNA. The V and J calls shown here were made by TCRdb, not taken from the authors' results. Present in this sample are about 150,000 distinct CDR3 sequences, 95% of which were seen just once. 0.14% to 0.15% of the sample is held by the ten biggest clonotypes.

The TCR originated in a human donor with multiple sclerosis. Sequences were obtained from CD8+ T cells from PBMCs. This chain joins TRBV27 to TRBJ2-5, with the D gene call left open. CDR3 reads: CASKASNWPFETQYF. Here is the DNA: TGTGCCAGCAAGGCTTCGAATTGGCCGTTCGAGACCCAGTACTTC.